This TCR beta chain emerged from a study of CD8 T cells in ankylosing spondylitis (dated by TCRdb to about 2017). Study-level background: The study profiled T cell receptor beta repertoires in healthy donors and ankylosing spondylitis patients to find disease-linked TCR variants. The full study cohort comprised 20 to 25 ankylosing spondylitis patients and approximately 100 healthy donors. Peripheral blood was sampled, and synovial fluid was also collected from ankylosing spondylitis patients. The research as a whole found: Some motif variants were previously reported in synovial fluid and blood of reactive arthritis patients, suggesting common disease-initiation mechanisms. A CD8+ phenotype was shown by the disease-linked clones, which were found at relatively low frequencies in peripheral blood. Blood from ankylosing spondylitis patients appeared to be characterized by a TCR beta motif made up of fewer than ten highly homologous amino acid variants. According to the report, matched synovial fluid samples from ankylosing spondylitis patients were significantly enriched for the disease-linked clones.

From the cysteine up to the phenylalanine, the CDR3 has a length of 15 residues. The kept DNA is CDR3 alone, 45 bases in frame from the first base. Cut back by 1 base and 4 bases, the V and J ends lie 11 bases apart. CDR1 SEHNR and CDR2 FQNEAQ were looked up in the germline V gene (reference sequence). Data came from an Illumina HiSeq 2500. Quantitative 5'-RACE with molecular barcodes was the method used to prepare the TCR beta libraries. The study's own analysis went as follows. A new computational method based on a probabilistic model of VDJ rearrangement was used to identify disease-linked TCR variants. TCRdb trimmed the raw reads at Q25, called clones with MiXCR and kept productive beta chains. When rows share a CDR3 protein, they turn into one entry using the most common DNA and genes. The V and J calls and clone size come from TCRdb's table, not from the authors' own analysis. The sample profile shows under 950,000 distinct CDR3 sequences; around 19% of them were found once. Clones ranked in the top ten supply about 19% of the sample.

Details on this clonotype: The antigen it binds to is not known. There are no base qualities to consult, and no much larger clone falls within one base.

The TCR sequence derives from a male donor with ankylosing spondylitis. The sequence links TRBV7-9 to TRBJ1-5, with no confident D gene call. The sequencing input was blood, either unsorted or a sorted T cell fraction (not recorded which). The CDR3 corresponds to CASSLDDSPNQPQHF. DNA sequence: TGTGCCAGCAGCTTAGATGACTCACCAAATCAGCCCCAGCATTTT. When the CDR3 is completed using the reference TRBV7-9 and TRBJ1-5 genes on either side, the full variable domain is DTGVSQNPRHKITKRGQNVTFRCDPISEHNRLYWYRQTLGQGPEFLTYFQNEAQLEKSRLLSDRFSAERPKGSFSTLEIQRTEQGDSAMYLCASSLDDSPNQPQHFGDGTRLSIL.